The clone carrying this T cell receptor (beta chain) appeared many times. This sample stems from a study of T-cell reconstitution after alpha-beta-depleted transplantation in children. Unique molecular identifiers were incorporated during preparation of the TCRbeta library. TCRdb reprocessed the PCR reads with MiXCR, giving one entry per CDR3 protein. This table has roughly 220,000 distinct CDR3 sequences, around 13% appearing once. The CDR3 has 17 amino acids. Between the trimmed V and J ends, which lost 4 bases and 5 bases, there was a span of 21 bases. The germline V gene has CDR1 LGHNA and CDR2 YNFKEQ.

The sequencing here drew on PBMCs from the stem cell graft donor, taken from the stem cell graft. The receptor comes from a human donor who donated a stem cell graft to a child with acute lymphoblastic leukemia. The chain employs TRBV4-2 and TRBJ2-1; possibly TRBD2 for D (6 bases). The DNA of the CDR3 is TGTGCCAGCAGCCCCTTCCGATTTGGCGGGGATAACAATGAGCAGTTCTTC. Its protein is CASSPFRFGGDNNEQFF.